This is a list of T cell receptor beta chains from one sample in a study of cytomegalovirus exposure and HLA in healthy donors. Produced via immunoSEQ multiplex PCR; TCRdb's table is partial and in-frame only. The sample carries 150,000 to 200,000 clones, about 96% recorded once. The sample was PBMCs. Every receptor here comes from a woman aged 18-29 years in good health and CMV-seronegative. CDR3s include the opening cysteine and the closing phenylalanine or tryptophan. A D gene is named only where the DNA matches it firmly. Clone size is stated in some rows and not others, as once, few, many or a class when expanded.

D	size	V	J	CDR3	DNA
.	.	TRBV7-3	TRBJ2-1	CASSSQGYNEQFF	TGTGCCAGCAGCTCCCAGGGTTACAATGAGCAGTTCTTC
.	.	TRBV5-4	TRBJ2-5	CASSGGGQETQYF	TGTGCCAGCAGCGGGGGGGGCCAGGAGACCCAGTACTTC
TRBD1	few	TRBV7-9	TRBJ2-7	CASGVGQLEQYF	TGTGCCAGCGGCGTGGGACAGCTCGAGCAGTACTTC
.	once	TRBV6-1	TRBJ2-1	CASSGTFGAPRKISYNEQFF	TGTGCCAGCAGTGGGACCTTTGGGGCGCCCCGAAAAATCTCCTACAATGAGCAGTTCTTC
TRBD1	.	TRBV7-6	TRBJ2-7	CASSRGQGYSYEQYF	TGTGCCAGCAGTCGGGGACAGGGGTATTCCTACGAGCAGTACTTC
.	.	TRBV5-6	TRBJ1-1	CASSLLNYRDKGAAEAFF	TGTGCCAGCAGCTTGTTAAACTATAGGGACAAGGGAGCGGCTGAAGCTTTCTTT
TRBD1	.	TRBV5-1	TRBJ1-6	CASSDPGQNSPLHF	TGCGCCAGCAGCGACCCGGGACAGAATTCACCCCTCCACTTT
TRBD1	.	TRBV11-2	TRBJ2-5	CASSPYRGLLETQYF	TGTGCCAGCAGCCCCTACAGGGGGCTGTTAGAGACCCAGTACTTC
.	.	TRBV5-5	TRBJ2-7	CASTKAGSQTYEQYF	TGTGCCAGCACAAAAGCGGGCAGCCAGACCTACGAGCAGTACTTC
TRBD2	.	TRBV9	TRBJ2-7	CASSVALGGGYEQYF	TGTGCCAGCAGCGTAGCTCTTGGCGGGGGATACGAGCAGTACTTC
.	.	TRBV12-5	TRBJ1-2	CASGFPGYGYTF	TGTGCTAGTGGTTTTCCCGGCTATGGCTACACCTTC
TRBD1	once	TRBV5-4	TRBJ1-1	CASSQTPMGQGKGSGTEAFF	TGTGCCAGCAGCCAGACGCCAATGGGACAGGGTAAAGGGAGTGGAACTGAAGCTTTCTTT
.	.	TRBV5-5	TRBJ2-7	CASSDYRGVGYEQYF	TGTGCCAGCAGCGATTATAGGGGCGTGGGGTACGAGCAGTACTTC
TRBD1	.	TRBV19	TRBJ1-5	CASSIWTGPNQPQHF	TGTGCCAGTAGTATTTGGACAGGGCCGAATCAGCCCCAGCATTTT
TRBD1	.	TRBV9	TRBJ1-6	CASSQGTGEYNSPLHF	TGTGCCAGCAGCCAAGGGACAGGAGAATATAATTCACCCCTCCACTTT
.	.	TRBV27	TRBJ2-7	CASSLGSTSEQYF	TGTGCCAGCAGTTTAGGGTCGACAAGCGAGCAGTACTTC
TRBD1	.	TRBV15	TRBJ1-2	CATSRDDRGQNYGYTF	TGTGCCACCAGCAGAGATGACAGGGGGCAAAACTATGGCTACACCTTC
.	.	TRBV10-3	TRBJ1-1	CAISDSSANAEAFF	TGTGCCATCAGTGACTCTTCAGCGAACGCCGAAGCTTTCTTT
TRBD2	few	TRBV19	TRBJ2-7	CASSRILAGF	TGTGCCAGTAGTCGGATTTTAGCGGGGTTC